These 32 T cell receptor beta chains were sequenced from one sample in a study of blood T cell repertoires in COVID-19. The method was immunoSEQ multiplex PCR; TCRdb's version includes in-frame clones alone and lacks a portion of them. The data show hundreds of thousands of clones, 75% to 90% seen once. Sequenced input: peripheral blood. All receptors come from a woman between 18 and 29 years old with acute or convalescent COVID-19.

This sequence joins TRBV3-1 (or the pseudogene TRBV3-2) and TRBJ1-2; D is unresolved. The CDR3 totals 13 residues. V shed 3 bases and J shed 7 bases, with 12 bases lying between them. The germline V gene has CDR1 LGHDT and CDR2 YNNKEL (reference sequence). The CDR3 region has the DNA TGTGCCAGCAGCCATGCCAGCGTGGGTGGCTACACCTTC. Protein product: CASSHASVGGYTF.

The rearrangement links TRBV2 to TRBJ1-2, with TRBD1 matching over 7 bases. This CDR3 spans 13 amino acids. V lost 8 bases and J lost 1; bases outside the gene matches: 4. Germline CDR1 SNHLY, CDR2 FYNNEI. The CDR3 region is CASHRQGNYGYTF. As DNA, the CDR3 is TGTGCCAGCCATAGACAGGGTAACTATGGCTACACCTTC. The variable domain in full, with the rest retrieved from reference TRBV2 and TRBJ1-2, is EPEVTQTPSHQVTQMGQEVILRCVPISNHLYFYWYRQILGQKVEFLVSFYNNEISEKSEIFDDQFSVERPDGSNFTLKIRSTKLEDSAMYFCASHRQGNYGYTFGSGTRLTVV.

V and J are TRBV9 and TRBJ2-3; the D gene is possibly TRBD1 (6 bases). The CDR3 consists of 15 residues. Germline V gives CDR1 SGDLS, CDR2 YYNGEE. The ends were cut back, 0 bases at V and 2 bases at J, with 10 bases in the middle. CDR3 residues: CASSVVGQITDTQYF. The CDR3 nucleotides read TGTGCCAGCAGCGTAGTAGGACAGATCACAGATACGCAGTATTTT.

V and J are TRBV5-1 and TRBJ2-2; a possible D gene is TRBD2 (6 bases). The V and J ends lost 3 bases and 3 bases respectively, with 12 bases between them. There are 15 residues in the CDR3. Germline-derived CDR1 and CDR2 are SGHRS and YFSETQ. CDR3 nucleotides: TGCGCCAGCAGCTCGGACTCGGGGGACACCGGGGAGCTGTTTTTT. Translating it yields CASSSDSGDTGELFF.

This chain joins TRBV19 and TRBJ1-3; D unresolved. V lost 10 bases, J lost 1 base, and 20 bases lay in between. Looked up from germline, CDR1 is LNHDA and CDR2 is SQIVND (reference sequence). The CDR3 consists of 16 residues. The CDR3 reads CATKNRRGTSGNTIYF. For the CDR3, the DNA is TGTGCCACTAAGAATCGACGGGGAACTTCTGGAAACACCATATATTTT.

The chain joins TRBV12-3 or TRBV12-4 to TRBJ1-1; 7 nucleotides line up with TRBD1. V lost 6 bases to trimming and J lost 4 bases; unmatched junction nucleotides: 5. The CDR3 covers 13 residues. In DNA, the CDR3 is TGTGCCAGCAGATTTCAGGGGGGCACTGAAGCTTTCTTT. It yields the protein CASRFQGGTEAFF.

V is TRBV9 and J is TRBJ1-6; 7 bases are a match to TRBD1. Unmatched junction bases numbered 11, after V lost 4 bases and J lost 7 bases. Germline assignment: CDR1 SGDLS and CDR2 YYNGEE. The CDR3 covers 16 residues. The CDR3 coding sequence is TGTGCCAGCAGCCATTCCGGACAGGCGGGGAATTCACCCCTCCACTTT. Translation: CASSHSGQAGNSPLHF.

The CDR3 DNA follows: TGTGCCAGCAGCTCGGCGGGACGTGGCTACAATGAGCAGTTCTTC. Residues: CASSSAGRGYNEQFF. The chain has TRBV14 and TRBJ2-1; the D gene is possibly TRBD2 (6 bases). CDR3 size: 15 residues. From germline, CDR1 is SGHDN and CDR2 FVKESK. Trimming removed 5 bases from V and 3 bases from J, with 14 bases in between.

The V gene is TRBV9, the J gene TRBJ2-5; 10 bases are a match to TRBD1. The CDR3 extends over 15 amino acids. With V trimmed by 2 bases and J by 1 base, 2 bases remained unmatched. Germline V CDR1 and CDR2: SGDLS, YYNGEE. DNA of the CDR3: TGTGCCAGCAGCGTGGGACAGGGGCTCCAAGAGACCCAGTACTTC. This codes for CASSVGQGLQETQYF.

The rearrangement links TRBV4-2 to TRBJ2-1; 8 nucleotides agree with TRBD2. Germline V gene data show CDR1 as LGHNA and CDR2 as YNFKEQ. This CDR3 spans 17 amino acids. Trimming removed 1 base from V and 2 bases from J; junction bases left unmatched: 7. This CDR3 reads CASSQGTSGGPYNEQFF. Here the CDR3 DNA reads TGTGCCAGCAGCCAAGGCACGTCGGGGGGGCCCTACAATGAGCAGTTCTTC.

This chain uses TRBV12-3 or TRBV12-4 with TRBJ2-1; D possibly corresponds to TRBD2 (6 bases). The length of the CDR3 is 12 residues. Trimming stripped 11 bases from V and 6 bases from J, with 14 bases between. CDR3 region: CAWSGGGNEQFF. The CDR3 bases are TGTGCCTGGAGTGGGGGAGGCAATGAGCAGTTCTTC.

The chain recombines TRBV24-1 with TRBJ2-5, with 13 bases fitting TRBD2. With V trimmed by 3 bases and J by 1 base, 7 bases remained unmatched. This CDR3 is 18 amino acids long. Germline lookup yields CDR1 KGHDR and CDR2 SFDVKD. CDR3 in DNA: TGTGCCACCAGTGATGACTCCGGGACTAGCGGGACCCAAGAGACCCAGTACTTC. This codes for CATSDDSGTSGTQETQYF.

The genes are TRBV6-5 and TRBJ1-6; D gene ambiguous. The CDR3 loop spans 15 amino acids. CDR1 is MNHEY and CDR2 is SVGAGI in the germline V gene. Trimming took 2 bases from V and 8 from J, leaving 13 bases between them. CDR3 amino acids: CASSYVYGEDSPLHF. The CDR3 DNA reads as TGTGCCAGCAGTTACGTCTACGGGGAGGATTCACCCCTCCACTTT.

This clone was observed a few times. This sequence joins TRBV21-1 and TRBJ1-2; TRBD1 is the table's D call, not checked against the DNA. TRBV21-1 is a pseudogene. The CDR3 sequence is 14 residues long. As DNA, the CDR3 is TGTGCCAGCAGCGTAACAGGCGTCTTTTATGGCTACACCTTC. Encoded protein: CASSVTGVFYGYTF.

The chain employs TRBV11-3 and TRBJ2-1, with D perhaps matching TRBD2 (6 bases). V shed 4 bases and J shed 4 bases, with 14 bases lying between them. This CDR3 is built from 15 residues. Per the germline V gene, CDR1 is SGHNT and CDR2 is YENEEA. The CDR3 protein is CASSSSGSGYNEQFF. The DNA for the CDR3 is TGTGCCAGCAGCTCCTCCGGGAGTGGGTACAATGAGCAGTTCTTC.

The chain links TRBV19 to TRBJ2-1, with TRBD1 as a possible D gene (6 bases). There are 13 residues in the CDR3. The V gene lost 7 bases and the J gene lost 3 bases, with 10 bases spanning the gap. Germline lookup yields CDR1 LNHDA and CDR2 SQIVND (reference sequence). CDR3 loop: CASNHRDYNEQFF. Written as DNA, the CDR3 is TGTGCCAGTAATCACAGGGACTACAATGAGCAGTTCTTC.

The chain uses TRBV7-3 and TRBJ1-3; 7 nucleotides align to TRBD1. Germline CDR1 is SGHTA and CDR2 is FQGTGA. With V trimmed by 5 bases and J by 0 bases, 1 base remained unmatched. The CDR3 runs to 14 residues. The CDR3 here is CASSRDSSGNTIYF. CDR3 nucleotide sequence: TGTGCCAGCAGCCGGGACAGCTCTGGAAACACCATATATTTT.

The V gene is TRBV4-2, the J gene TRBJ1-4; 10 nucleotides agree with TRBD1. The CDR3 is 16 amino acids. CDR1 is LGHNA, CDR2 YNFKEQ, per germline. V trimming: 1 base; J trimming: 12 bases; junction bases outside the gene matches: 11. The CDR3 here is CASSQAGQGTAGELFF. DNA for the CDR3: TGTGCCAGCAGCCAAGCGGGACAGGGGACGGCAGGAGAACTGTTTTTT.

The gene calls are TRBV10-1 and TRBJ1-6; no firm D call. The CDR3 totals 13 residues. V shed 6 bases and J shed 5 bases, with 8 bases lying between them. Germline CDR1 WNHNN, CDR2 SYGVQD (reference sequence). CDR3 bases: TGCGCCAGCAGCCGGGATCATAATTCACCCCTCCACTTT. Protein product: CASSRDHNSPLHF.

J is TRBJ2-2 and V is TRBV9; D is unresolved. Trimming removed 2 bases from V and 4 bases from J, with 18 bases in between. Germline lookup yields CDR1 SGDLS and CDR2 YYNGEE. This CDR3 has 17 amino acids. The CDR3, as DNA: TGTGCCAGCAGCGTCCAGCCGGGTCAAACCCGCACCGGGGAGCTGTTTTTT. Translating it yields CASSVQPGQTRTGELFF.

The chain employs TRBV28 and TRBJ1-1; a weak D match, TRBD1 (5 bases). This CDR3 has 15 amino acids. Germline CDR1 is MDHEN and CDR2 is SYDVKM. Trimming cost V 1 base and J 4 bases, with 13 bases left between them. The CDR3 region has the DNA TGTGCCAGCAGTTTATCGTATGGGGCCTTCACTGAAGCTTTCTTT. Translated, it gives CASSLSYGAFTEAFF.

The CDR3 sequence is CASSQAGGLNTIYF. As DNA, the CDR3 is TGTGCCAGCAGCCAAGCAGGGGGTCTAAACACCATATATTTT. The chain recombines TRBV3-1 (or the pseudogene TRBV3-2) with TRBJ1-3; 7 positions match TRBD1. The CDR3 loop spans 14 amino acids. V shed 1 base and J 6 bases; nucleotides not matched to a gene: 3. Germline CDR1 and CDR2: LGHDT and YNNKEL (reference sequence).

The genes are TRBV5-6 and TRBJ1-2; 7 nucleotides line up with TRBD1. V shed 2 bases and J 8 bases; nucleotides not matched to a gene: 6. This CDR3 contains 13 residues. Germline V gene data show CDR1 as SGHDT and CDR2 as YYEEEE. The CDR3 nucleotides read TGTGCCAGCAGCTTAAAGGGGGCGCAAGGCTACACCTTC. Amino acids: CASSLKGAQGYTF. Filled out from reference TRBV5-6 and TRBJ1-2, the complete variable domain reads DAGVTQSPTHLIKTRGQQVTLRCSPKSGHDTVSWYQQALGQGPQFIFQYYEEEERQRGNFPDRFSGHQFPNYSSELNVNALLLGDSALYLCASSLKGAQGYTFGSGTRLTVV.

The chain combines TRBV7-8 with TRBJ2-7; 9 nucleotides match TRBD2. J gave up 0 bases and V 2 bases, and 2 bases lay outside the gene matches. CDR1 is SGHVS and CDR2 is FQNEAQ in the germline V gene. There are 15 residues in the CDR3. The CDR3 region is CASSLSGGSSYEQYF. CDR3 DNA: TGTGCCAGCAGCTTAAGCGGGGGGTCCTCCTACGAGCAGTACTTC.

The rearrangement links TRBV5-4 to TRBJ1-2, with 7 bases fitting TRBD1. Germline trimming cut 0 bases from V and 4 bases from J; bases unmatched to any gene: 9. The length of the CDR3 is 16 residues. Per the germline V gene, CDR1 is SGHNT and CDR2 is YYREEE (reference sequence). CDR3 DNA sequence: TGTGCCAGCAGCTTGGTTGAGGGCAGGGGGTCCTATGGCTACACCTTC. This gives the protein CASSLVEGRGSYGYTF.

The chain uses TRBV5-5 and TRBJ1-5; D gene uncertain. This CDR3 is built from 16 residues. Trimming left V 0 bases short and J 0 bases short, with 10 bases between. The germline V gene has CDR1 SGHKS and CDR2 YYEKEE (reference sequence). CDR3 region: CASSLGWAVSNQPQHF. CDR3 bases: TGTGCCAGCAGCTTGGGGTGGGCTGTTAGCAATCAGCCCCAGCATTTT.

V is TRBV27 and J is TRBJ1-1, with 8 positions matching TRBD1. Trimming removed 6 bases from V and 4 bases from J; junction bases left unmatched: 7. This CDR3 contains 14 residues. The germline V gene encodes CDR1 MNHEY and CDR2 SMNVEV (reference sequence). The CDR3 reads CASSPNTGGTEAFF. CDR3 DNA sequence: TGTGCCAGCAGCCCAAATACAGGGGGCACTGAAGCTTTCTTT.

The chain carries TRBV6-5 and TRBJ1-5; D uncertain. V shed 1 base and J shed 5 bases, with 6 bases lying between them. This CDR3 is built from 13 residues. CDR1 and CDR2 (germline): MNHEY, SVGAGI. In DNA form, the CDR3 reads TGTGCCAGCAGTTACTTACGGGATCAGCCCCAGCATTTT. Translating it yields CASSYLRDQPQHF.

The rearrangement uses TRBV3-1 (or the pseudogene TRBV3-2) and TRBJ1-2; the D is unclear. CDR1 LGHDT and CDR2 YNNKEL come from the germline V gene (reference sequence). V lost 1 base, J lost 5 bases, and 11 bases lay in between. The CDR3 runs 14 residues. This CDR3 reads CASSQAGVRYGYTF. The CDR3 DNA follows: TGTGCCAGCAGCCAAGCCGGGGTTAGGTATGGCTACACCTTC.

The gene calls are TRBV13 and TRBJ2-5; 9 nucleotides match TRBD1. CDR1 is PRHDT and CDR2 is FYEKMQ in the germline V gene (reference sequence). Germline trimming cut 0 bases from V and 4 bases from J; bases unmatched to any gene: 6. The CDR3 extends over 16 amino acids. In nucleotides, the CDR3 is TGTGCCAGCAGCTTAGGGGGACAGGGTTTCGGAGAGACCCAGTACTTC. Protein: CASSLGGQGFGETQYF. Looking up the rest from reference TRBV13 and TRBJ2-5 gives the full variable domain: AAGVIQSPRHLIKEKRETATLKCYPIPRHDTVYWYQQGPGQDPQFLISFYEKMQSDKGSIPDRFSAQQFSDYHSELNMSSLELGDSALYFCASSLGGQGFGETQYFGPGTRLLVL.

The rearrangement uses TRBV18 and TRBJ2-2, with TRBD2 identical over 9 bases. This CDR3 spans 17 amino acids. The V segment lost 3 bases and the J segment 3 bases; nucleotides outside the gene matches: 8. Germline assignment: CDR1 KGHSH and CDR2 LQKENI. The CDR3 DNA sequence: TGTGCCAGCTCACCGAGCCTAGCGGGACCCGACACCGGGGAGCTGTTTTTT. Translating it yields CASSPSLAGPDTGELFF.

The chain employs TRBV19 and TRBJ1-2; TRBD1 might be the D (6 bases). Germline lookup yields CDR1 LNHDA and CDR2 SQIVND (reference sequence). This CDR3 is 14 amino acids long. Trimming removed 2 bases at V and 4 bases at J, with 11 bases between. CDR3: CASSITTGSYGYTF. CDR3 coding DNA: TGTGCCAGTAGTATAACAACAGGGAGCTATGGCTACACCTTC.